This TCR beta chain was identified in a study of cytomegalovirus exposure and HLA in healthy donors. Study-wide results and limits: Accounts indicate the classifier identified cytomegalovirus status with strong specificity and sensitivity. Per published accounts, TCR beta sequences correctly predicted the HLA-A and HLA-B alleles of most subjects.

This clone showed up just a few times. Its antigen is not known. The CDR3 consists of 13 residues. Per germline, CDR1 MNHEY and CDR2 SMNVEV (reference sequence). The V end was cut by 3 bases, the J end by 7 bases, with 10 bases between. 60 Vbeta and 13 Jbeta primers were used in PCR. Profiling relied on immunoSEQ multiplex PCR, and the TCRdb table lists in-frame clones only, not all of them. The repertoire has around 170,000 clones, 65% to 75% of them found once; the top ten carry more than 1.3%. The chain employs TRBV27 and TRBJ1-5, with D possibly TRBD1 on 5 matching bases. Sequenced: PBMCs. The sequence came from a girl aged 5-17 years in good health and CMV-seronegative. CDR3 coding DNA: TGTGCCAGCAGTTTGGGGGAGGGGCAGCCCCAGCATTTT. Translation gives CASSLGEGQPQHF.